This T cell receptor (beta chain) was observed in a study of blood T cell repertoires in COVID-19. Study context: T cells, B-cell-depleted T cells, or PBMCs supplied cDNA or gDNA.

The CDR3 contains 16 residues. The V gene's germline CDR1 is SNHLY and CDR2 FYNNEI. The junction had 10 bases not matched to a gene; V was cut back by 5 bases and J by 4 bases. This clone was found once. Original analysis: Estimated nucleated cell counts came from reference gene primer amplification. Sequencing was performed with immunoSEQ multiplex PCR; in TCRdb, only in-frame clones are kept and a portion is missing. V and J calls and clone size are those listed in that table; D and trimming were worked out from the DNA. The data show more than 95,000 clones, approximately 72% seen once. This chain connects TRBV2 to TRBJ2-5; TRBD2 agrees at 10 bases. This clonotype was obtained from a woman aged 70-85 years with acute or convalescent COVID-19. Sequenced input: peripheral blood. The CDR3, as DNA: TGTGCCAGCAGTCCGACTGGCCAGCGGGGGGGAGAGACCCAGTACTTC. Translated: CASSPTGQRGGETQYF.